This T cell receptor beta chain was sequenced for a study of OX40 agonist ivuxolimab in advanced cancers. Study-wide context: Patients were infused with ivuxolimab every 2 weeks at 0.01 to 10 mg/kg. A male proportion of around 86% was recorded, with mean age around 64 years and range about 20 to 79. Prior anti-PD-1, anti-PD-L1 or anti-CTLA-4 therapy did not bar entry, and 30% to 40% had some.

Trimming at V came to 3 bases and at J to 6 bases, leaving 2 bases not matched to a gene. The CDR3 is 13 residues long. Germline V lookup: CDR1 LNHDA, CDR2 SQIVND (reference sequence). Clones were sequenced by immunoSEQ multiplex PCR, and TCRdb holds only the in-frame ones, with some missing. The sample has about 68,000 clones, more than 70% seen once. General observations from the study: CD8+ T cells averaged more expanded clones than CD4+.

In regard to this clone: Its specificity is not known.

The source was CD4+ or CD8+ T cells sorted from blood, collected in a trial of the OX40 agonist ivuxolimab. This clonotype was obtained from an adult with an advanced solid tumor such as melanoma, head and neck, liver or kidney cancer. The chain has TRBV19 and TRBJ2-7; 10 bases are shared with TRBD2. The CDR3 sequence: CASSMASGSEQYF. Here the CDR3 DNA reads TGTGCCAGTAGTATGGCTAGCGGGAGCGAGCAGTACTTC. The variable domain in full, with the rest retrieved from reference TRBV19 and TRBJ2-7, is DGGITQSPKYLFRKEGQNVTLSCEQNLNHDAMYWYRQDPGQGLRLIYYSQIVNDFQKGDIAEGYSVSREKKESFPLTVTSAQKNPTAFYLCASSMASGSEQYFGPGTRLTVT.